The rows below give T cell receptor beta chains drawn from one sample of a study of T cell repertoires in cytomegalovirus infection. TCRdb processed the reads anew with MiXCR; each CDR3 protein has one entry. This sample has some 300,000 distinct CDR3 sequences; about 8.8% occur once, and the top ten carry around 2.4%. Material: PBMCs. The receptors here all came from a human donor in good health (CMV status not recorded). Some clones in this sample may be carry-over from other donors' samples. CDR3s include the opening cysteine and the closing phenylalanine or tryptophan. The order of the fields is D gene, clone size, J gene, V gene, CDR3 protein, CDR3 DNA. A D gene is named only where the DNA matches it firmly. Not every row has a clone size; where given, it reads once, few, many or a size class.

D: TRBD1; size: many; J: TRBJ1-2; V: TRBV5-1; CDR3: CASSFLRQGANYGYTF; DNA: TGCGCCAGCAGTTTTCTTAGACAGGGGGCGAACTATGGCTACACCTTC
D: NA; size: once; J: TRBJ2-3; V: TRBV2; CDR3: CASTPSGEVADTRYF; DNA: TGTGCCAGCACTCCTTCAGGGGAGGTAGCAGATACGCGGTATTTT
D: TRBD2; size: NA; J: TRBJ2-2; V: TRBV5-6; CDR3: CASSSILAGGPTGELFF; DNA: TGTGCCAGCAGCTCCATACTAGCGGGGGGACCCACCGGGGAGCTGTTTTTT
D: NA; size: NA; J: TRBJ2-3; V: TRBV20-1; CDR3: CSAKVSTDTQYF; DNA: TGCAGTGCTAAGGTTAGCACAGATACGCAGTATTTT
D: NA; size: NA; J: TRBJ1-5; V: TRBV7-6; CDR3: CASSRGWGDNQAQRF; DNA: TGTGCCAGCAGCCGGGGGTGGGGTGACAATCAGGCCCAGCGTTTT
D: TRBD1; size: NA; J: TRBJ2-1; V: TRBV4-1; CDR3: CASSRGQGPRNEQFF; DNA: TGCGCCAGCAGCCGCGGACAGGGGCCAAGAAATGAGCAGTTCTTC
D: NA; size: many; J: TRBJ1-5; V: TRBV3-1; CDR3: CASSQDLEGLGNQPQHF; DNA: TGTGCCAGCAGCCAAGATTTGGAGGGGTTAGGCAATCAGCCCCAGCATTTT
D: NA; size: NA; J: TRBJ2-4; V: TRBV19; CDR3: CASSNSGIQYF; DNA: TGTGCCAGTAGTAACAGTGGCATTCAGTACTTC
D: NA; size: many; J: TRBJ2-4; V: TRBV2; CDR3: CASSERADTLQYF; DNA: TGTGCCAGCAGTGAACGAGCGGATACCCTCCAGTACTTC
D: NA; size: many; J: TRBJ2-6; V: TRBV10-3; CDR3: CAISESQGSGANVLTF; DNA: TGTGCCATCAGTGAGTCACAGGGCTCTGGGGCCAACGTCCTGACTTTC
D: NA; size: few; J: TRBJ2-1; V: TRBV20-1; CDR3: CSAIWAMGNNEQFF; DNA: TGCAGTGCTATTTGGGCAATGGGAAACAATGAGCAGTTCTTC
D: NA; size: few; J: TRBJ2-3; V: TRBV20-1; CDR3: CSVSGGFPDTQYF; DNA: TGCAGTGTATCGGGGGGCTTCCCAGATACGCAGTATTTT
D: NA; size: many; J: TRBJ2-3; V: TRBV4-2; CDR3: CASSQEDRASDTQYF; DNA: TGTGCCAGCAGCCAAGAAGATCGGGCATCAGATACGCAGTATTTT
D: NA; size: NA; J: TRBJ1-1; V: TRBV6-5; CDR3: CASSYSSSRGGITEAFF; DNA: TGTGCCAGCAGTTACTCGTCTTCCCGAGGAGGGATAACTGAAGCTTTCTTT
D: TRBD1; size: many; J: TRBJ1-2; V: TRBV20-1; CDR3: CSAADRANYGYTF; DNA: TGCAGTGCCGCCGACAGGGCCAACTATGGCTACACCTTC
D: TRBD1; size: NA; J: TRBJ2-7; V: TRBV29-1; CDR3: CSVGQGAGEQYF; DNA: TGCAGCGTTGGACAGGGGGCTGGCGAGCAGTACTTC
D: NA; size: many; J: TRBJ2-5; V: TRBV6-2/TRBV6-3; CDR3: CASSARQVQETQYF; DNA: TGTGCCAGCAGTGCACGACAGGTCCAAGAGACCCAGTACTTC
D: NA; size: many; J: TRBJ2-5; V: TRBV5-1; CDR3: CASSSIPGSQETQYF; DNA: TGCGCCAGCAGCTCTATCCCGGGATCACAAGAGACCCAGTACTTC
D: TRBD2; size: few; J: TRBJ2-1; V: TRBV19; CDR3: CASSIDGAAGGLDEQFF; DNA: TGTGCCAGTAGTATAGATGGGGCAGCGGGGGGGCTCGATGAGCAGTTCTTC
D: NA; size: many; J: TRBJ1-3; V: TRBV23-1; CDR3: CARQGLKSGNTIYF; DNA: TGCGCCAGACAGGGATTAAAATCTGGAAACACCATATATTTT
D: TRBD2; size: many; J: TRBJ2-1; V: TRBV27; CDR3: CASSPLAGWGYNEQFF; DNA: TGTGCCAGCAGTCCATTAGCGGGGTGGGGCTACAATGAGCAGTTCTTC
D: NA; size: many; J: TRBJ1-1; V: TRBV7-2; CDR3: CASSGGPDTEAFF; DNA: TGTGCCAGCAGCGGGGGACCTGACACTGAAGCTTTCTTT
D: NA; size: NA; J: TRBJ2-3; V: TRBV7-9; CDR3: CASFRTSSTDTQYF; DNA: TGTGCCAGCTTCCGGACATCTAGCACAGATACGCAGTATTTT
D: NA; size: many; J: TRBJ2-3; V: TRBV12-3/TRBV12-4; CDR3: CASSLGPGQGRGTQYF; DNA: TGTGCCAGCAGTTTAGGCCCAGGGCAGGGGCGAGGTACGCAGTATTTT
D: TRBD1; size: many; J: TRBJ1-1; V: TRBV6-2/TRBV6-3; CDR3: CASSRRTGGMNTEAFF; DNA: TGTGCCAGCAGTCGTCGGACAGGGGGAATGAACACTGAAGCTTTCTTT
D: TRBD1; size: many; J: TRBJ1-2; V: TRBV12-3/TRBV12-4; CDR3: CASSLYLGGADYGYTF; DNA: TGTGCCAGCAGTTTATACCTAGGGGGCGCGGACTATGGCTACACCTTC
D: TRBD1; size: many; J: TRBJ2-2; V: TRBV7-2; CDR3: CASSHPRTGGTTGELFF; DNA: TGTGCCAGCAGCCACCCTCGGACAGGGGGTACCACCGGGGAGCTGTTTTTT
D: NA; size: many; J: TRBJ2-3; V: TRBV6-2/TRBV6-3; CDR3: CASSYWRDTQYF; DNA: TGTGCCAGCAGTTACTGGAGGGATACGCAGTATTTT
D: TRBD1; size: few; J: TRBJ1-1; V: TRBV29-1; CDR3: CSVGRTGQGTEAFF; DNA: TGCAGCGTGGGTCGGACAGGGCAGGGCACTGAAGCTTTCTTT
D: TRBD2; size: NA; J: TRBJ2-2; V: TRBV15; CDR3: CATRGSGGPGTGELFF; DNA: TGTGCCACCCGGGGCAGCGGGGGGCCTGGCACCGGGGAGCTGTTTTTT
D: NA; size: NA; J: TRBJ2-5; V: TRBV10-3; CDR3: CAISQKERETQYF; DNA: TGTGCCATCAGTCAGAAAGAGAGAGAGACCCAGTACTTC
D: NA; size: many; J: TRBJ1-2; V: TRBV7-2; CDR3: CASSLGGTYGYTF; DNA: TGTGCCAGCAGCCTCGGGGGGACTTATGGCTACACCTTC
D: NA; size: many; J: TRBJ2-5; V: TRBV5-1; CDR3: CASSEGAYGETQYF; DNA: TGCGCCAGCAGCGAAGGAGCGTACGGAGAGACCCAGTACTTC
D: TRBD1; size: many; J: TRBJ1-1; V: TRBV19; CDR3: CASSSRTGTPEAEAFF; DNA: TGTGCCAGTAGTTCTCGGACAGGGACCCCTGAGGCTGAAGCTTTCTTT
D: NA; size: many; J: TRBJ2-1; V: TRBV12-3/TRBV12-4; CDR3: CASTPLRRTASYNEQFF; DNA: TGTGCCAGCACCCCCCTAAGGCGGACAGCCTCCTACAATGAGCAGTTCTTC
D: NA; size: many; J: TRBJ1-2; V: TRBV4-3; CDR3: CASSRATGDYGYTF; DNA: TGCGCCAGCAGCCGGGCGACAGGAGATTATGGCTACACCTTC
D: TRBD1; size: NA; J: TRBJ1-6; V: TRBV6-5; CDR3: CASSSKQGANSPLHF; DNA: TGTGCCAGCAGTTCCAAACAGGGGGCTAATTCACCCCTCCACTTT
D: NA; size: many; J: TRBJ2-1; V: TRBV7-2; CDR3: CASSFSFYNEQFF; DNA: TGTGCCAGCAGCTTTAGCTTCTACAATGAGCAGTTCTTC